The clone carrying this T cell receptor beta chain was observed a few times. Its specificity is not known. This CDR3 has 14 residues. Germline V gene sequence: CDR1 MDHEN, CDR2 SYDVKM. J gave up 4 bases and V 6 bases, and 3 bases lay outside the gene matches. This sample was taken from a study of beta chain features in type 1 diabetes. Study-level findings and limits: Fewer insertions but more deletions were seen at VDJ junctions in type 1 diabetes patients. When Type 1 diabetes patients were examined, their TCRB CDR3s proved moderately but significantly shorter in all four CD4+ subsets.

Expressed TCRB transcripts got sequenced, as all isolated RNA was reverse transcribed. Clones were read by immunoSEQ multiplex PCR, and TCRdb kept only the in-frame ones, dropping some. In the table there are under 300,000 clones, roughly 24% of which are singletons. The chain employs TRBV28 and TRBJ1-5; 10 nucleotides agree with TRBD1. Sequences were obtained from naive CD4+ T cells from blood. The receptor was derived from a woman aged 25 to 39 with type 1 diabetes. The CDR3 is CASRAGQGNQPQHF. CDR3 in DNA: TGTGCCAGCAGGGCGGGACAGGGGAATCAGCCCCAGCATTTT. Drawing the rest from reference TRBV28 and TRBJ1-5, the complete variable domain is DVKVTQSSRYLVKRTGEKVFLECVQDMDHENMFWYRQDPGLGLRLIYFSYDVKMKEKGDIPEGYSVSREKKERFSLILESASTNQTSMYLCASRAGQGNQPQHFGDGTRLSIL.